The 14 T cell receptor beta chains presented below share a single source sample, sequenced in a study of cytomegalovirus exposure and HLA in healthy donors. Both 60 Vbeta primers and 13 Jbeta primers went into the PCR. TCRdb keeps only in-frame clones here, not all; method: immunoSEQ multiplex PCR. The sample carries under 150,000 clones, approximately 82% recorded once. The sample consisted of PBMCs. All receptors come from a man aged 45 to 65 in good health and CMV-seronegative.

The chain recombines TRBV4-3 with TRBJ2-7, with a weak D call TRBD2 (7 bases). The CDR3 spans 16 residues. The germline CDR1 and CDR2 sequences are LGHNA and YSLEER. The V end was cut by 1 base, the J end by 2 bases, with 15 bases between. The CDR3 region has the DNA TGCGCCAGCAGCCAAGCCTTTGGGGGGGGCCCCTACGAGCAGTACTTC. It specifies CASSQAFGGGPYEQYF.

CDR3 in amino acids: CASSEFDIHNEQFF. CDR3 bases: TGCGCCAGCAGTGAGTTCGACATCCACAATGAGCAGTTCTTC. The genes are TRBV10-1 and TRBJ2-1; D remains unclear. V was trimmed by 1 base and J by 5 bases, leaving 9 bases between them. There are 14 residues in the CDR3. In germline, CDR1 is WNHNN, CDR2 SYGVQD (reference sequence).

Worth noting for this clone: Other DNA sequences within the sample encode an identical CDR3. The J gene is TRBJ2-1, the V gene TRBV5-1, with TRBD1 identical over 9 bases. J lost 4 bases, V lost 4 bases, and 6 bases had no gene match. CDR3 length equals 15 residues. Germline loops: CDR1 SGHRS, CDR2 YFSETQ. The CDR3 protein is CASSPETGGYNEQFF. CDR3 DNA sequence: TGCGCCAGCAGCCCCGAGACAGGGGGGTACAATGAGCAGTTCTTC.

Only a few counts were recorded for this clone. The CDR3, as DNA: TGCGCCAGCAGGAGGACAGCCGGGGCGAACACTGAAGCTTTCTTT. It translates to CASRRTAGANTEAFF. This sequence joins TRBV10-2 and TRBJ1-1, with a tentative D call TRBD1 (6 bases). The CDR3 has 15 amino acids. V was cut by 6 bases and J by 1 base, with 15 bases left in between. Germline lookup yields CDR1 WSHSY and CDR2 SAAADI.

The rearrangement links TRBV9 to TRBJ1-3; no clear D gene. CDR1 and CDR2 from the germline V gene are SGDLS and YYNGEE. The V end lost 2 bases, the J end lost 0 bases, and 15 bases lay between the germline ends. The CDR3 has 17 residues. The DNA for the CDR3 is TGTGCCAGCAGCGTTAGTCAAGGTCGGAGCTCTGGAAACACCATATATTTT. Amino acids: CASSVSQGRSSGNTIYF.

The V and J genes are TRBV19 and TRBJ2-7; the match to TRBD1 covers 10 bases. V lost 3 bases, J lost 4 bases, and 3 bases stayed unmatched. Germline V lookup: CDR1 LNHDA, CDR2 SQIVND (reference sequence). CDR3 length equals 14 residues. The CDR3 sequence is CASSMGQGLYEQYF. CDR3 sequence (DNA): TGTGCCAGTAGTATGGGACAGGGGTTGTACGAGCAGTACTTC.

The chain carries TRBV27 and TRBJ1-5; 8 bases align to TRBD1. After removal of 8 bases from V and 3 bases from J, the junction contained 12 bases not matched to a gene. The CDR3 spans 16 residues. Germline V gene lookup returns CDR1 MNHEY and CDR2 SMNVEV (reference sequence). CDR3 residues: CASQLYGQGLNQPQHF. CDR3 in DNA: TGTGCCAGCCAACTCTATGGACAGGGTCTCAATCAGCCCCAGCATTTT.

This chain joins TRBV5-1 and TRBJ2-2, with 9 bases identical to TRBD1. V gave up 3 bases and J gave up 1 base; unmatched junction bases: 1. Germline V gives CDR1 SGHRS, CDR2 YFSETQ. This CDR3 contains 15 residues. The CDR3 region has the DNA TGCGCCAGCAGCTCGGACAGGGGGAACACCGGGGAGCTGTTTTTT. As protein: CASSSDRGNTGELFF.

The chain is built from TRBV4-3 and TRBJ1-1, with TRBD1 identical over 8 bases. V dropped 0 bases and J dropped 5; count of bases not matched to a gene: 5. Per germline, CDR1 LGHNA and CDR2 YSLEER. The CDR3 runs to 15 residues. CDR3 amino acids: CASSQDGQGWTEAFF. CDR3 nucleotides: TGCGCCAGCAGCCAAGACGGACAGGGTTGGACTGAAGCTTTCTTT.

The V call is TRBV5-1, the J call TRBJ1-1; 7 nucleotides align to TRBD1. Per germline, CDR1 SGHRS and CDR2 YFSETQ. This CDR3 is built from 15 residues. V was clipped by 0 bases and J by 4 bases; unmatched bases: 6. The CDR3 region is CASSLGRGPGTEAFF. CDR3 bases: TGCGCCAGCAGCTTGGGGAGGGGGCCTGGCACTGAAGCTTTCTTT.

The chain links TRBV7-8 to TRBJ2-1; perhaps TRBD2 as D (6 bases). CDR1 is SGHVS and CDR2 is FQNEAQ in the germline V gene. V lost 2 bases and J lost 7, with 9 bases in between. This CDR3 spans 13 amino acids. This CDR3 is CASSLNRGNEQFF. The CDR3 bases are TGTGCCAGCAGCTTAAATCGGGGGAATGAGCAGTTCTTC. The full variable domain, completed using reference TRBV7-8 and TRBJ2-1, is GAGVSQSPRYKVAKRGQDVALRCDPISGHVSLFWYQQALGQGPEFLTYFQNEAQLDKSGLPSDRFFAERPEGSVSTLKIQRTQQEDSAVYLCASSLNRGNEQFFGPGTRLTVL.

The chain links TRBV15 to TRBJ2-7; D remains ambiguous. Trimming stripped 0 bases from V and 4 bases from J, with 10 bases between. CDR1 is LNHNV and CDR2 is YYDKDF in the germline V gene (reference sequence). CDR3 length equals 14 residues. CDR3 nucleotide sequence: TGTGCCACCAGCAGAGATATGGCAGTATACGAGCAGTACTTC. Amino acid sequence: CATSRDMAVYEQYF.

This clone was detected once. This rearrangement joins TRBV6-1 to TRBJ2-1; the D gene is possibly TRBD1 (6 bases). Germline V gene sequence: CDR1 MNHNS, CDR2 SASEGT. The CDR3 contains 13 residues. The V and J ends lost 1 base and 10 bases respectively, with 11 bases between them. The CDR3 here is CASSEGTVGEQFF. The DNA for the CDR3 is TGTGCCAGCAGTGAAGGGACAGTGGGGGAGCAGTTCTTC.

The genes are TRBV15 and TRBJ1-4; 9 bases align to TRBD1. Germline CDR1 is LNHNV and CDR2 is YYDKDF (reference sequence). CDR3 length equals 16 residues. Trimming removed 1 base from V and 1 base from J; junction bases left unmatched: 1. CDR3 sequence reads: CATSRGQGVTNEKLFF. The CDR3 nucleotides read TGTGCCACCAGCAGAGGACAGGGGGTAACTAATGAAAAACTGTTTTTT.